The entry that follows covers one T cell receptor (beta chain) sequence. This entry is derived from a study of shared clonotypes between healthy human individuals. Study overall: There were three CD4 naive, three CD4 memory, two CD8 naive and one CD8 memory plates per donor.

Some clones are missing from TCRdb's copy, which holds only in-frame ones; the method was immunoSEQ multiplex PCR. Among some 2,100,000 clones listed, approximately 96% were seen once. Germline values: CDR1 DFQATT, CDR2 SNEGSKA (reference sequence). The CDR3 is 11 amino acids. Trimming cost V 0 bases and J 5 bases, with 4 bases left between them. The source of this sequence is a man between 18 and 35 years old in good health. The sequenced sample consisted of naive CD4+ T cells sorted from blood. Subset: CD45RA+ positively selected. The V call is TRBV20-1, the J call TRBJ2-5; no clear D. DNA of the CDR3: TGCAGTGCTAGAGATCCGGAGACCCAGTACTTC. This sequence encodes CSARDPETQYF.